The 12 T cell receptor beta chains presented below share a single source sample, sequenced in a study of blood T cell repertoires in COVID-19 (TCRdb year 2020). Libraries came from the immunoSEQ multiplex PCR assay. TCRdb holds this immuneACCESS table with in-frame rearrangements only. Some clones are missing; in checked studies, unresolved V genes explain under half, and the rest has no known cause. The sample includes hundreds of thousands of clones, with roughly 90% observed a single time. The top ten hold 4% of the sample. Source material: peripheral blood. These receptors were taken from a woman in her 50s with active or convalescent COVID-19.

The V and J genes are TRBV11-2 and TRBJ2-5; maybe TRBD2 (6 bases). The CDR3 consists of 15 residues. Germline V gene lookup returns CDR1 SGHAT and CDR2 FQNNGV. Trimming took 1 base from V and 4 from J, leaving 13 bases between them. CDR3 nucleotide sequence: TGTGCCAGCAGCTTAGCGGGTGGCGGGGTAGAGACCCAGTACTTC. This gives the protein CASSLAGGGVETQYF. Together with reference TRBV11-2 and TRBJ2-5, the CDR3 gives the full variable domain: EAGVAQSPRYKIIEKRQSVAFWCNPISGHATLYWYQQILGQGPKLLIQFQNNGVVDDSQLPKDRFSAERLKGVDSTLKIQPAKLEDSAVYLCASSLAGGGVETQYFGPGTRLLVL.

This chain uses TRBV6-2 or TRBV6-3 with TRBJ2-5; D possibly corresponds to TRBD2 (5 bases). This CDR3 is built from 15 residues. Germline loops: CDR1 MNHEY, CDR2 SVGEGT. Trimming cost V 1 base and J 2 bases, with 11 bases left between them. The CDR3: CASSYWRNKQETQYF. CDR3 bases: TGTGCCAGCAGTTACTGGAGGAATAAACAAGAGACCCAGTACTTC.

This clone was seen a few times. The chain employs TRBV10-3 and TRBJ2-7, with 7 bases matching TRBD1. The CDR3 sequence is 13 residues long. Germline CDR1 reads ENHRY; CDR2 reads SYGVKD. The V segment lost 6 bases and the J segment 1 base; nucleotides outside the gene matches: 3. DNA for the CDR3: TGTGCCATCAGGACACAGGGGTCCTACGAGCAGTACTTC. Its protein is CAIRTQGSYEQYF.

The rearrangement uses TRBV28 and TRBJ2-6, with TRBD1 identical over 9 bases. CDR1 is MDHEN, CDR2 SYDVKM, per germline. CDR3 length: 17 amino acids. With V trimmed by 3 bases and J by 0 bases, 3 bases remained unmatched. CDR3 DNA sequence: TGTGCCAGCAGTTTGGGACAGGGTGTCTCTGGGGCCAACGTCCTGACTTTC. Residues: CASSLGQGVSGANVLTF.

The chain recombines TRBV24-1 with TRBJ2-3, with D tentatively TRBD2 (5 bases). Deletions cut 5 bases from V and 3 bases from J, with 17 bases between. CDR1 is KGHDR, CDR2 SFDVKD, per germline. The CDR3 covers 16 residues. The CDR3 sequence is CATSVGSGRGTDTQYF. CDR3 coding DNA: TGTGCCACCAGTGTCGGAAGCGGTCGAGGGACAGATACGCAGTATTTT.

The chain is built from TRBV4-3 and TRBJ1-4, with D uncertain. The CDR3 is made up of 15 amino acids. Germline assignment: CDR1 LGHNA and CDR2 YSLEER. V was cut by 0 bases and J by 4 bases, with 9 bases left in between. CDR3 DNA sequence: TGCGCCAGCAGCCAAGATCCAGGCCTTAATGAAAAACTGTTTTTT. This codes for CASSQDPGLNEKLFF.

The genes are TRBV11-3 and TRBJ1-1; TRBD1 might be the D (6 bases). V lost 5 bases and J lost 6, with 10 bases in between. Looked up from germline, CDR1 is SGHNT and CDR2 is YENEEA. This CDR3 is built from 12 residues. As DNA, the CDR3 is TGTGCCAGCAGCATAGGGGGAGCTGAAGCTTTCTTT. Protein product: CASSIGGAEAFF.

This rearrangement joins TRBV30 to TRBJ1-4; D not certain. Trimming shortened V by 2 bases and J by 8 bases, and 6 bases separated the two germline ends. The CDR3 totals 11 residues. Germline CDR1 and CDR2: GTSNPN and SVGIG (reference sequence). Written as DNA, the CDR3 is TGTGCCTGGAGTCAACTCGAAAAACTGTTTTTT. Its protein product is CAWSQLEKLFF. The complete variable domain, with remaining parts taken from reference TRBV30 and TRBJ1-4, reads SQTIHQWPATLVQPVGSPLSLECTVEGTSNPNLYWYRQAAGRGLQLLFYSVGIGQISSEVPQNLSASRPQDRQFILSSKKLLLSDSGFYLCAWSQLEKLFFGSGTQLSVL.

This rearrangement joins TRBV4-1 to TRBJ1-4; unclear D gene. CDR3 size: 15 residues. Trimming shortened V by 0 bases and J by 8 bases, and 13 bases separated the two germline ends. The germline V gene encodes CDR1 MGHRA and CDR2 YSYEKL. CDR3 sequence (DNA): TGCGCCAGCAGCCAAGATCTGACTTTTCCCGAAAAACTGTTTTTT. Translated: CASSQDLTFPEKLFF.

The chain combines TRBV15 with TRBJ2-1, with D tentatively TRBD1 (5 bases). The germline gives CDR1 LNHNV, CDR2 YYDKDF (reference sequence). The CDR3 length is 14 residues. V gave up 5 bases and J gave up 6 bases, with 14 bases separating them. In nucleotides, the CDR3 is TGTGCCACCAGCCTCTGGGGCGAGTTCAATGAGCAGTTCTTC. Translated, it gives CATSLWGEFNEQFF.

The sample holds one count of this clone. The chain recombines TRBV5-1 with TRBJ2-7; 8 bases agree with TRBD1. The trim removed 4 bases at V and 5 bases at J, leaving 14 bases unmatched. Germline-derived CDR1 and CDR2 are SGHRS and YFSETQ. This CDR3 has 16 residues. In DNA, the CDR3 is TGCGCCAGCAGCCCCTGGAGGAGGACAGGGTCCGACGAGCAGTACTTC. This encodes CASSPWRRTGSDEQYF.

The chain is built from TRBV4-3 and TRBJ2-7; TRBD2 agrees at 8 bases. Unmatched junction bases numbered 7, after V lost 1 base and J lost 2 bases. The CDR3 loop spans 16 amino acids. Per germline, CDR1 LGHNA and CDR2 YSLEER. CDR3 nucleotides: TGCGCCAGCAGCCAAGCGCGGGGGGCGATACCCTACGAGCAGTACTTC. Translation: CASSQARGAIPYEQYF.